What follows are 17 T cell receptor beta chains derived from one specimen sequenced in a study of blood T cells in healthy people across ages. A sample-barcoded 5' primer and a J-beta primer mix were used in a second PCR of roughly 7 to 11 cycles. TCRdb called the 5' RACE reads again in MiXCR, with one record for every CDR3 protein. The sample comprises some 1.4 million distinct CDR3 sequences, approximately 38% of which are singletons, and roughly 7.7% rests with the top ten. Specimen: blood. These receptors were obtained from a woman aged 18-29 years in good health.

The chain links TRBV4-1 to TRBJ1-6, with TRBD1 matching over 7 bases. CDR3 length: 16 residues. The junction had 8 bases not matched to a gene; V was cut back by 3 bases and J by 6 bases. CDR1 is MGHRA and CDR2 is YSYEKL in the germline V gene. The CDR3 DNA is TGCGCCAGCAGCCACACCGGGACAGCACTTAATTCACCCCTCCACTTT. It encodes CASSHTGTALNSPLHF.

The chain links TRBV4-1 to TRBJ2-3; 7 bases align to TRBD2. The germline V gene has CDR1 MGHRA and CDR2 YSYEKL. V shed 1 base and J 5 bases; nucleotides not matched to a gene: 15. This CDR3 has 18 residues. CDR3 sequence: CASSQALSGGGSQDTQYF. Here the CDR3 DNA reads TGCGCCAGCAGCCAAGCTCTCTCTGGGGGGGGGAGTCAAGATACGCAGTATTTT.

In its sample, this clonotype was seen a few times. This chain joins TRBV5-1 and TRBJ2-7; 10 nucleotides align to TRBD1. In germline, CDR1 is SGHRS, CDR2 YFSETQ. This CDR3 spans 16 amino acids. The trim removed 6 bases at V and 2 bases at J, leaving 11 bases unmatched. The CDR3 DNA reads as TGCGCCAGCACCGGGACAGGGGCTTGGGGAACCTACGAGCAGTACTTC. It yields the protein CASTGTGAWGTYEQYF.

This clonotype was seen a handful of times. The rearrangement links TRBV28 to TRBJ2-6; a weak D match, TRBD2 (6 bases). CDR3 size: 15 residues. Trimming took 9 bases from V and 0 from J, leaving 12 bases between them. CDR1 and CDR2 (germline): MDHEN, SYDVKM. DNA for the CDR3: TGTGCCAGTTCCCGCGGGGACTCTGGGGCCAACGTCCTGACTTTC. Residues: CASSRGDSGANVLTF. Full variable domain (rest looked up from reference TRBV28 and TRBJ2-6): DVKVTQSSRYLVKRTGEKVFLECVQDMDHENMFWYRQDPGLGLRLIYFSYDVKMKEKGDIPEGYSVSREKKERFSLILESASTNQTSMYLCASSRGDSGANVLTFGAGSRLTVL.

Concerning this clonotype itself: The junction shows a germline mismatch at one end, possibly a read error. This chain uses TRBV7-3 with TRBJ2-7, with no clear D. The CDR3 is 13 amino acids. Germline V lookup: CDR1 SGHTA, CDR2 FQGTGA. Written as DNA, the CDR3 is TGTGTCAGCAGCTTAAAGGGCTTGAACGAGCAGTACTTC. Translating gives CVSSLKGLNEQYF.

This clonotype was picked up a small number of times. This chain links TRBV4-2 with TRBJ1-1; D perhaps matches TRBD1 (6 bases). This CDR3 is 18 amino acids long. Germline V gene data show CDR1 as LGHNA and CDR2 as YNFKEQ. V was cut by 0 bases and J by 4 bases, with 21 bases left in between. CDR3 sequence: CASSQDRGGPTGPTEAFF. CDR3 coding DNA: TGTGCCAGCAGCCAAGATCGGGGGGGGCCAACAGGGCCCACTGAAGCTTTCTTT.

The chain recombines TRBV6-4 with TRBJ2-2, with D hard to call. Per the germline V gene, CDR1 is MRHNA and CDR2 is SNTAGT. The CDR3 is made up of 14 amino acids. Trimming removed 0 bases at V and 7 bases at J, with 9 bases between. This CDR3 reads CASSDSIAGGELFF. DNA for the CDR3: TGTGCCAGCAGTGACTCGATAGCCGGCGGGGAGCTGTTTTTT.

This chain links TRBV24-1 with TRBJ2-6; tentatively, D is TRBD2 (5 bases). Trimming took off 3 bases at V and 2 bases at J, with 7 bases between the two ends. The germline CDR1 and CDR2 sequences are KGHDR and SFDVKD. This CDR3 is built from 15 residues. The CDR3 DNA sequence: TGTGCCACCAGTGATATGGGAGCTGGGGCCAACGTCCTGACTTTC. Residues: CATSDMGAGANVLTF.

This chain links TRBV20-1 with TRBJ1-5; TRBD1 is a possible D gene (5 bases). V lost 5 bases, J lost 6 bases, and 17 bases lay in between. CDR3 length: 14 amino acids. CDR1 is DFQATT and CDR2 is SNEGSKA in the germline V gene (reference sequence). CDR3 nucleotides: TGCAGTGCTGGGGAGACAGTGGGCGGTCAGCCCCAGCATTTT. Residues: CSAGETVGGQPQHF.

This clonotype was seen a few times. The genes are TRBV7-2 and TRBJ2-5, with D possibly matching TRBD2 (5 bases). The germline V gene encodes CDR1 SGHTA and CDR2 FQGNSA. With 4 bases removed from V and 5 bases from J, the gap between germline ends came to 17 bases. This CDR3 contains 15 residues. This CDR3 reads CASSSRRADAETQYF. CDR3 sequence (DNA): TGTGCCAGCAGCTCCCGACGAGCGGATGCCGAGACCCAGTACTTC. The variable domain in full, with the rest retrieved from reference TRBV7-2 and TRBJ2-5, is GAGVSQSPSNKVTEKGKDVELRCDPISGHTALYWYRQSLGQGLEFLIYFQGNSAPDKSGLPSDRFSAERTGGSVSTLTIQRTQQEDSAVYLCASSSRRADAETQYFGPGTRLLVL.

The chain uses TRBV7-6 and TRBJ2-3; 7 bases are a match to TRBD2. The V gene's germline CDR1 is SGHVS and CDR2 FNYEAQ. This CDR3 region has 15 residues. After removal of 5 bases from V and 2 bases from J, the junction contained 7 bases not matched to a gene. The chain's CDR3 is CASSQTSAPTDTQYF. DNA for the CDR3: TGTGCCAGCAGCCAAACTAGCGCCCCCACAGATACGCAGTATTTT.

V usage is TRBV5-1 and J usage is TRBJ2-3; D assignment may be TRBD1 or TRBD2 (5 bases each). The germline CDR1 and CDR2 sequences are SGHRS and YFSETQ. The CDR3 has 13 residues. Trimming cost V 4 bases and J 3 bases, with 9 bases left between them. CDR3 loop: CASSVGETDTQYF. The CDR3 DNA reads TGCGCCAGCAGCGTGGGGGAGACAGATACGCAGTATTTT.

The V and J genes are TRBV7-9 and TRBJ2-1; D is perhaps TRBD1 (5 bases). With 0 bases removed from V and 10 bases from J, the gap between germline ends came to 16 bases. The CDR3 is 15 amino acids. Germline V gene sequence: CDR1 SEHNR, CDR2 FQNEAQ (reference sequence). The CDR3, as DNA: TGTGCCAGCAGCTTAGCTCAGGGTTGGATTTTGGAGCAGTTCTTC. It translates to CASSLAQGWILEQFF.

This chain links TRBV5-1 with TRBJ2-7; D remains ambiguous. Germline loops: CDR1 SGHRS, CDR2 YFSETQ. V was shortened by 3 bases and J by 4 bases, with 17 bases between the two germline ends. The CDR3 runs 15 residues. The CDR3 coding sequence is TGCGCCAGCAGCTGGACGGACGGGCTTGGTTACGAGCAGTACTTC. It encodes CASSWTDGLGYEQYF.

This clonotype was counted between two and nine times. This sequence joins TRBV10-3 and TRBJ2-1, with 11 bases matching TRBD2. The J call may be in error: the DNA end matches TRBJ2-7 better. This CDR3 has 19 amino acids. The germline V gene has CDR1 ENHRY and CDR2 SYGVKD. CDR3 residues: CAISDRGASGRSSYNEQYF. CDR3 DNA: TGTGCCATCAGTGATCGAGGGGCTAGCGGGAGGAGCTCCTACAATGAGCAGTACTTC.

The table lists this clonotype with a count of one. This chain connects TRBV27 to TRBJ2-1; 12 bases match TRBD2. The CDR3 has 19 amino acids. Per the germline V gene, CDR1 is MNHEY and CDR2 is SMNVEV (reference sequence). The trim removed 5 bases at V and 5 bases at J, leaving 16 bases unmatched. The CDR3, as DNA: TGTGCCAGCAGTCGAGACGCATCCTCTAGCGGGAGGGCCCACAATGAGCAGTTCTTC. Translated: CASSRDASSSGRAHNEQFF.

Note on this clonotype: A much larger clone lies one base from this, so it may be a read error. This chain uses TRBV7-2 with TRBJ2-1; unclear D gene. Germline V CDR1 and CDR2: SGHTA, FQGNSA. The CDR3 has 13 amino acids. The V gene lost 1 base and the J gene lost 5 bases, with 6 bases spanning the gap. CDR3 in amino acids: CASSLEQNNEQFF. The CDR3 DNA reads TGTGCCAGCAGCTTAGAACAAAACAATGAGCAGTTCTTC.